A single sample is the source of the 32 T cell receptor beta chains below, sequenced in a study of vaccination and CD4 T cells after COVID-19. Treatment of the sample: approximately nine-day PBMC culture with coronavirus spike peptide pools or control peptides (ViraFEST assay). During the years 2011-2018, before the COVID-19 pandemic, the unexposed donor's CD4+ T cells were collected. The Oncomine TCR Beta short-read assay generated sequence data from the DNA of cultured CD4+ T cells. TCRdb reprocessed the PCR reads via MiXCR and lists one record per CDR3 protein. The profile shows 7,000 or so distinct CDR3 sequences, 35% of them singletons. The antigens for these receptors are not known. Sequencing was carried out using CD4+ T cells from blood, cultured in vitro. Source of these receptors: a human donor in good health.

This clonotype turned up a few times. This rearrangement joins TRBV27 to TRBJ1-5; unclear D gene. V was shortened by 10 bases and J by 6 bases, with 16 bases between the two germline ends. CDR1 is MNHEY and CDR2 is SMNVEV in the germline V gene (reference sequence). This CDR3 has 13 residues. The CDR3 nucleotides are TGTGCCACGAGAAAAAACAGTCTTCAGCCCCAGCATTTT. It translates to CATRKNSLQPQHF.

In its sample, this clonotype was seen a few times. V and J are TRBV6-1 and TRBJ2-3; D might be TRBD1 or TRBD2, each matching 6 bases. V was shortened by 4 bases and J by 2 bases, with 16 bases between the two germline ends. Looked up from germline, CDR1 is MNHNS and CDR2 is SASEGT. The CDR3 consists of 16 residues. The DNA for the CDR3 is TGTGCCAGCAGTGCTCGGGGGCACGGACCCACAGATACGCAGTATTTT. Protein sequence: CASSARGHGPTDTQYF.

This clonotype appeared once. The chain is built from TRBV20-1 and TRBJ2-1; 7 nucleotides agree with TRBD2. The CDR3 contains 16 residues. CDR1 and CDR2 from the germline V gene are DFQATT and SNEGSKA (reference sequence). J lost 6 bases, V lost 5 bases, and 16 bases had no gene match. The CDR3 nucleotides are TGCAGTGCTGACCCTTTATTGGGGGGGGGAAGCAATGAGCAGTTCTTC. Protein sequence: CSADPLLGGGSNEQFF.

This chain links TRBV2 with TRBJ2-3; 12 bases agree with TRBD2. The length of the CDR3 is 15 residues. CDR1 and CDR2 from the germline V gene are SNHLY and FYNNEI. With 6 bases clipped from V and 5 bases from J, the junction kept 6 bases outside the gene matches. The CDR3 DNA follows: TGTGCCAGCAGACCACTAGCGGGGGGAGGAGATACGCAGTATTTT. Residues: CASRPLAGGGDTQYF.

By frequency in the sample, this clonotype is hyperexpanded. V is TRBV6-1 and J is TRBJ2-2, with D possibly being TRBD1 (6 bases). The length of the CDR3 is 13 residues. The ends were cut back, 7 bases at V and 6 bases at J, with 12 bases in the middle. CDR1 MNHNS and CDR2 SASEGT come from the germline V gene. The CDR3 region is CASTGVGAGELFF. DNA of the CDR3: TGTGCCAGCACAGGGGTCGGTGCCGGGGAGCTGTTTTTT.

This clonotype was observed a handful of times. This chain joins TRBV6-1 and TRBJ1-6, with 9 positions matching TRBD1. The CDR3 length is 16 residues. Losses at the gene ends were 2 bases for V and 10 bases for J; bases not matched to a gene: 9. Per germline, CDR1 MNHNS and CDR2 SASEGT. As DNA, the CDR3 is TGTGCCAGCAGTGAAATTACGACAGGGGGAAACTCACCCCTCCACTTT. This translates into CASSEITTGGNSPLHF.

The rearrangement uses TRBV12-3 or TRBV12-4 and TRBJ2-7; no firm D call. Trimming removed 4 bases at V and 5 bases at J, with 9 bases between. The CDR3 sequence is 12 residues long. CDR3 bases: TGTGCCAGCAGTTGGGTCCCCGACGAGCAGTACTTC. Residues: CASSWVPDEQYF.

This sequence joins TRBV27 and TRBJ1-1; 11 bases are a match to TRBD1. Trimming removed 6 bases from V and 4 bases from J; junction bases left unmatched: 7. The CDR3 consists of 15 residues. Per the germline V gene, CDR1 is MNHEY and CDR2 is SMNVEV (reference sequence). CDR3 region: CASRQGGTGGTEAFF. As DNA, the CDR3 is TGTGCCAGCAGACAAGGGGGGACAGGGGGCACTGAAGCTTTCTTT.

This sequence joins TRBV19 and TRBJ1-1; the D is unclear. Between the trimmed V and J ends, which lost 5 bases and 0 bases, there was a span of 13 bases. Germline lookup yields CDR1 LNHDA and CDR2 SQIVND (reference sequence). CDR3 length: 15 amino acids. As DNA, the CDR3 is TGTGCCAGTAGTCCCGGGCGTGGACTGAACACTGAAGCTTTCTTT. This codes for CASSPGRGLNTEAFF.

This chain connects TRBV7-3 to TRBJ1-2; TRBD1 might be the D (6 bases). The length of the CDR3 is 13 residues. The germline V and J ends were trimmed by 3 bases and 2 bases, with 7 bases remaining between them. The germline V gene encodes CDR1 SGHTA and CDR2 FQGTGA. The CDR3: CASSFGQNYGYTF. In DNA form, the CDR3 reads TGTGCCAGCAGCTTTGGACAGAACTATGGCTACACCTTC.

Only a few counts were recorded for this clonotype. Mismatch with germline at one junction end may stem from a read error. The chain recombines TRBV7-7 with TRBJ2-3; D ambiguous. Germline V gives CDR1 SSHAT, CDR2 FNYEAQ (reference sequence). The CDR3 has 16 amino acids. The CDR3 region has the DNA TGTGCTAGCAGCTTAGGAAACTACCCTAGCACAGATACGCAGTATTTT. Residues: CASSLGNYPSTDTQYF.

The DNA for the CDR3 is TGTGCCAGCAGCTCGACAGGGGCGACTGAAGCTTTCTTT. It is translated as CASSSTGATEAFF. The rearrangement links TRBV7-9 to TRBJ1-1, with 8 bases that match TRBD1. Germline V CDR1 and CDR2: SEHNR, FQNEAQ (reference sequence). V dropped 4 bases and J dropped 5; count of bases not matched to a gene: 3. The CDR3 runs to 13 residues.

Only a few counts were recorded for this clonotype. The CDR3 nucleotides are TGTGCCAGCACGGAGGGGTCGGACTATGGCTACACCTTC. It encodes CASTEGSDYGYTF. The chain uses TRBV7-9 and TRBJ1-2, with D perhaps matching TRBD1 (5 bases). The CDR3 is 13 amino acids. V was trimmed by 7 bases and J by 3 bases, leaving 12 bases between them. Per germline, CDR1 SEHNR and CDR2 FQNEAQ (reference sequence).

This chain connects TRBV23-1 to TRBJ1-1; D is undetermined. TRBV23-1 is sorted into the ORF group, with uncertain function. The CDR3 has 13 residues. The ends were cut back, 1 base at V and 1 base at J, with 4 bases in the middle. CDR3 region: CASSQLPNTEAFF. The CDR3, as DNA: TGCGCCAGCAGTCAATTACCGAACACTGAAGCTTTCTTT.

J is TRBJ1-2 and V is TRBV24-1, with D unclear. V was shortened by 1 base and J by 1 base, with 6 bases between the two germline ends. Germline CDR1 is KGHDR and CDR2 is SFDVKD. This CDR3 has 14 amino acids. CDR3 in DNA: TGTGCCACCAGTGATTTTACGCGTAACTATGGCTACACCTTC. This translates into CATSDFTRNYGYTF.

The gene calls are TRBV19 and TRBJ1-2; no firm D call. Germline V gene lookup returns CDR1 LNHDA and CDR2 SQIVND (reference sequence). Trimming stripped 10 bases from V and 8 bases from J, with 14 bases between. The CDR3 spans 11 residues. The CDR3 bases are TGTGCCACCCGTCAGGCAGAAGGCTACACCTTC. Amino acid sequence: CATRQAEGYTF.

The chain links TRBV5-1 to TRBJ2-5; D not certain. The CDR3 covers 15 residues. V dropped 0 bases and J dropped 2 bases, with 11 bases sitting between them. Looked up from germline, CDR1 is SGHRS and CDR2 is YFSETQ. The CDR3 bases are TGCGCCAGCAGCTTGGGGGTTAGCTTACAAGAGACCCAGTACTTC. It specifies CASSLGVSLQETQYF.

This clonotype has more than one count but fewer than ten. The chain has TRBV6-5 and TRBJ2-1; tentatively, D is TRBD2 (5 bases). There are 17 residues in the CDR3. Germline CDR1 reads MNHEY; CDR2 reads SVGAGI. V lost 2 bases and J lost 2, with 16 bases in between. This CDR3 reads CASSYRPGGQTYNEQFF. CDR3 DNA sequence: TGTGCCAGCAGTTACCGTCCGGGCGGGCAAACCTACAATGAGCAGTTCTTC.

This clonotype has more than one count but fewer than ten. V gene TRBV6-1 combines with J gene TRBJ2-3; TRBD1 is a possible D gene (6 bases). The CDR3 is 12 amino acids. V shed 7 bases and J shed 3 bases, with 8 bases lying between them. In germline, CDR1 is MNHNS, CDR2 SASEGT. The DNA for the CDR3 is TGTGCCAGCACACAGGGAACAGATACGCAGTATTTT. This translates into CASTQGTDTQYF.

The J gene is TRBJ1-1, the V gene TRBV7-3; TRBD1 matches 10 bases. The V gene's germline CDR1 is SGHTA and CDR2 FQGTGA. The CDR3 sequence is 16 residues long. Trimming took 5 bases from V and 5 from J; bases not matched to a gene: 11. The DNA for the CDR3 is TGTGCCAGCAGCCCCGGGACAGGGGCCAGGCGGACTGAAGCTTTCTTT. This translates into CASSPGTGARRTEAFF.

The gene calls are TRBV6-2 or TRBV6-3 and TRBJ2-5; D ambiguous. The CDR3 covers 13 residues. Germline V gives CDR1 MNHEY, CDR2 SVGEGT. V lost 4 bases and J 5 bases, leaving 11 bases between the germline ends. CDR3: CASSFNPGETQYF. In DNA form, the CDR3 reads TGTGCCAGCAGTTTCAACCCGGGCGAGACCCAGTACTTC.

In this sample, this clonotype turned up a few times. The chain joins TRBV11-1 to TRBJ1-6; no definite D call. Germline loops: CDR1 SGHAT, CDR2 FQDESV (reference sequence). V was trimmed by 4 bases and J by 5 bases, leaving 15 bases between them. The CDR3 consists of 16 residues. The CDR3 sequence: CASSWEDPRNNSPLHF. In DNA form, the CDR3 reads TGTGCCAGCAGCTGGGAGGACCCGAGAAATAATTCACCCCTCCACTTT.

The chain combines TRBV12-3 or TRBV12-4 with TRBJ2-5, with D unclear. Trimming left V 3 bases short and J 3 bases short, with 8 bases between. The CDR3 loop spans 13 amino acids. The CDR3 is CASSLGEKETQYF. CDR3 DNA: TGTGCCAGCAGTTTGGGCGAGAAAGAGACCCAGTACTTC.

This clonotype has just a few counts. The chain links TRBV14 to TRBJ1-2; D may be TRBD1 (5 bases). Germline V gene lookup returns CDR1 SGHDN and CDR2 FVKESK. The length of the CDR3 is 14 residues. Deletions cut 2 bases from V and 5 bases from J, with 12 bases between. The CDR3 spells CASSQQGSPYGYTF. Written as DNA, the CDR3 is TGTGCCAGCAGCCAACAGGGAAGCCCATATGGCTACACCTTC.

CDR3 residues: CASSLQEVTEAFF. CDR3 nucleotides: TGTGCCAGCAGCTTACAGGAGGTCACTGAAGCTTTCTTT. This rearrangement joins TRBV11-2 to TRBJ1-1, with unresolved D. V was trimmed by 2 bases and J by 4 bases, leaving 8 bases between them. This CDR3 has 13 residues. CDR1 SGHAT and CDR2 FQNNGV come from the germline V gene.

The sample holds a few counts of this clonotype. The V and J genes are TRBV20-1 and TRBJ1-1; unclear D gene. The CDR3 covers 9 residues. Germline values: CDR1 DFQATT, CDR2 SNEGSKA (reference sequence). V lost 3 bases to trimming and J lost 9 bases, with 5 bases between them. CDR3 region: CSARHKAFF. CDR3 bases: TGCAGTGCTAGGCACAAAGCTTTCTTT.

CDR3: CASRGGQGGQPQHF. CDR3 nucleotides: TGTGCCAGCAGGGGGGGACAGGGGGGCCAGCCCCAGCATTTT. This chain connects TRBV5-5 to TRBJ1-5, with 11 nucleotides matching TRBD1. The germline V gene has CDR1 SGHKS and CDR2 YYEKEE (reference sequence). Unmatched junction bases numbered 5, after V lost 5 bases and J lost 7 bases. The CDR3 covers 14 residues. Combining the CDR3 with reference TRBV5-5 and TRBJ1-5 gives the whole variable domain DAGVTQSPTHLIKTRGQQVTLRCSPISGHKSVSWYQQVLGQGPQFIFQYYEKEERGRGNFPDRFSARQFPNYSSELNVNALLLGDSALYLCASRGGQGGQPQHFGDGTRLSIL.

The gene calls are TRBV5-1 and TRBJ2-5; D is undetermined. V gave up 2 bases and J gave up 5 bases, with 10 bases separating them. CDR3 length: 13 residues. Germline CDR1 is SGHRS and CDR2 is YFSETQ. CDR3 DNA: TGCGCCAGCAGCTTATCCCCTGGGGAGACCCAGTACTTC. It encodes CASSLSPGETQYF. Variable domain in full (rest from reference TRBV5-1 and TRBJ2-5): KAGVTQTPRYLIKTRGQQVTLSCSPISGHRSVSWYQQTPGQGLQFLFEYFSETQRNKGNFPGRFSGRQFSNSRSEMNVSTLELGDSALYLCASSLSPGETQYFGPGTRLLVL.

This chain joins TRBV5-4 and TRBJ2-5; 9 positions match TRBD1. Germline V gives CDR1 SGHNT, CDR2 YYREEE (reference sequence). CDR3 length equals 16 residues. V was pared by 1 base and J by 2 bases, with 6 bases of the junction left unmatched. The CDR3 is CASSLKTGGWQETQYF. In DNA form, the CDR3 reads TGTGCCAGCAGCTTGAAAACAGGGGGCTGGCAAGAGACCCAGTACTTC.

The genes are TRBV6-1 and TRBJ1-2; 8 positions match TRBD1. J was trimmed by 8 bases and V by 4 bases; bases with no gene match: 18. Germline V CDR1 and CDR2: MNHNS, SASEGT. This CDR3 comprises 17 residues. The CDR3: CASSGYGSRDRIQGYTF. DNA of the CDR3: TGTGCCAGCAGTGGATACGGTAGCCGGGACAGGATACAAGGCTACACCTTC.

The V call is TRBV7-6, the J call TRBJ2-3, with 11 bases aligning to TRBD1. This CDR3 is built from 15 residues. Trimming cost V 3 bases and J 5 bases; bases outside gene matches: 4. Germline V gene data show CDR1 as SGHVS and CDR2 as FNYEAQ. Here the CDR3 reads CASSLRDRGVDTQYF. The CDR3 DNA reads TGTGCCAGCAGCTTGAGGGACAGGGGGGTAGATACGCAGTATTTT.

This clonotype appeared a few times. The J gene is TRBJ2-3, the V gene TRBV20-1; D gene uncertain. This CDR3 comprises 13 residues. Germline CDR1 reads DFQATT; CDR2 reads SNEGSKA (reference sequence). The V gene lost 2 bases and the J gene lost 5 bases, with 11 bases spanning the gap. DNA for the CDR3: TGCAGTGCTAGAAGTCCCTCGGGAGATACGCAGTATTTT. This encodes CSARSPSGDTQYF.